This TCR beta chain was documented in a study of blood T cells in healthy people across ages (dated by TCRdb to between 2014 and 2016). At the level of the whole study: In model experiments, roughly one uniquely barcoded TCR beta cDNA molecule per two T cells was captured by template switching. The study analyzed two additional independent replicas of 1 million unique cDNA reads from the same blood draw for two donors, one aged 18 to 29 and one aged 80 or older. Using deep sequencing normalized with unique cDNA molecular identifiers, the study measured how TCR beta repertoire diversity changes with age. Four age groups were formed from the donors: young (average roughly 15 years), middle-aged (more than 35), aged (about 68) and long-lived (about 75). Donors of different ages were randomly distributed across sequencing lanes to avoid experimental bias. The study at large found these results: Compared with the aged group, the long-lived group had more naive CD4+ T cells, fewer expanded clones and increased TCR diversity, a pattern suggesting age selection. There was a strong correlation between observed TCR beta diversity and the percentage of naive T cells measured by flow cytometry. Observed TCR beta diversity per million T cells fell roughly linearly with age, and a significant reduction was already apparent by age around 36. Because profiling used bulk unsorted PBMCs, naive and antigen-experienced compartments could not be compared conclusively. Because the CMV infection status of the donors was unknown, age-related changes in expanded clonotypes may potentially have been confounded. Estimates of total diversity from one million sequenced T cells were regarded as lower bounds and underestimates.

In this sample, this clonotype turned up a few times. Its antigen is unknown. No base qualities exist here, and no much larger clone lies one base off it. Including the terminal cysteine and phenylalanine, the CDR3 comprises 13 residues. Only CDR3 DNA remains: 39 bases, in frame from the first base. According to the germline V gene, CDR1 reads MNHEY and CDR2 reads SVGAGI. Trimming removed 4 bases from V and 8 bases from J; the gene matches leave 6 bases unexplained. Donors were about 36 systemically healthy Caucasian individuals from Russia aged roughly 6 to 90 years. Each donor gave 8 to 10 milliliters of peripheral blood, collected into EDTA-treated Vacutainer tubes. Ficoll-Paque density-gradient centrifugation was used to isolate PBMCs, with at least 6.5 million obtained per sample. Trizol reagent was used to extract total RNA from the PBMCs, yielding at least 6 micrograms per sample. Naive CD45RAhigh/CD27high T cell percentages were measured by flow cytometry on a PBMC aliquot from every donor.

The protocol used for the library was 5' RACE. The instrument was an Illumina HiSeq 2500. A second 7 to 11 cycle PCR used a sample-barcoded 5' primer and a J-beta primer mix. A unique molecular identifier was introduced onto each TCR beta cDNA molecule by a template-switch 5' adaptor carrying 12 random nucleotides. Each sample yielded at least 2.5 million CDR3-containing paired-end reads. First-strand cDNA was synthesized from all RNA with the Mint cDNA synthesis kit, primed by a TRBC-specific oligonucleotide. After uracil-DNA glycosylase treatment, a first 18-cycle PCR used universal primers M1SS and BC2_uni_R on all cDNA. Concerning the study's data processing: For normalization, 1 million high-quality reads, each with a distinct molecular identifier, were randomly selected from each sample. Reads sharing molecular identifiers were discarded rather than binned into consensus sequences. CDR3 identification, clonotype clustering and error correction used MiTCR with a Q25 quality threshold and the strictest error-elimination algorithm. A nonparametric unseen species model with Euler transformation was used to estimate a lower bound on total TCR beta diversity. TCRdb reprocessed the public reads (quality trimming at Q25 with fastp, clone calling with MiXCR) and kept in-frame beta chains. Each CDR3 protein gets just one entry, which takes the most common genes and DNA from the rows behind it. TCRdb's processing, not the authors', yielded these V and J calls. The sample data list about a million distinct CDR3 sequences, and around two fifths of these were observed just once. Jointly, the top ten make up around 13% of the sample.

The specimen sequenced was blood. This receptor chain uses TRBV6-5 and TRBJ1-2, with 8 junctional bases fitting TRBD1. The source of this sequence is a man between 18 and 35 years old in good health. The nucleotides read TGTGCCAGCAGTTCGAGGACAGGGCGAGGCTACACCTTC. This sequence encodes CASSSRTGRGYTF.